These 17 T cell receptor beta chains came from one sample sequenced in a study of T-cell memory formation after mild COVID-19. TCRdb itself ran the 5' RACE reads through MiXCR, one entry per CDR3 protein. The repertoire holds around 200,000 distinct CDR3 sequences, with over 20% as singletons. Sequencing used PBMCs or a T cell subset sorted from them (not recorded which). These receptors were obtained from an adult woman who had mild COVID-19 (a few samples of this study predate the infection). Cell type and time point are not known.

This clonotype was observed a handful of times. The chain links TRBV7-2 to TRBJ2-7; D is possibly TRBD1 (6 bases). The CDR3 is made up of 14 amino acids. Trimming cost V 5 bases and J 1 base, with 12 bases left between them. The germline V gene encodes CDR1 SGHTA and CDR2 FQGNSA. For the CDR3, the DNA is TGTGCCAGCAGCCCGCAGGGGAATTCCTACGAGCAGTACTTC. This translates into CASSPQGNSYEQYF. Full variable domain (rest looked up from reference TRBV7-2 and TRBJ2-7): GAGVSQSPSNKVTEKGKDVELRCDPISGHTALYWYRQSLGQGLEFLIYFQGNSAPDKSGLPSDRFSAERTGGSVSTLTIQRTQQEDSAVYLCASSPQGNSYEQYFGPGTRLTVT.

The J gene is TRBJ2-7, the V gene TRBV7-9; 9 nucleotides align to TRBD1. There are 15 residues in the CDR3. Germline CDR1 reads SEHNR; CDR2 reads FQNEAQ (reference sequence). V lost 6 bases, J lost 3 bases, and 9 bases stayed unmatched. CDR3 sequence reads: CASRPWTGVVYEQYF. The CDR3 region has the DNA TGTGCCAGCAGACCCTGGACAGGGGTGGTCTACGAGCAGTACTTC.

This clonotype was found a few times. The CDR3 spells CASSYLYRAGANVLTF. The CDR3 bases are TGTGCCAGCAGTTACCTCTACAGGGCTGGGGCCAACGTCCTGACTTTC. The V and J genes are TRBV6-5 and TRBJ2-6, with D tentatively TRBD1 (6 bases). Germline V lookup: CDR1 MNHEY, CDR2 SVGAGI. V lost 2 bases and J lost 2, with 10 bases in between. CDR3 length: 16 residues.

A few counts support this clonotype. V is TRBV7-2 and J is TRBJ2-7; D is unresolved. The V and J ends lost 1 base and 9 bases respectively, with 13 bases between them. Germline CDR1 reads SGHTA; CDR2 reads FQGNSA. CDR3 size: 13 residues. The CDR3 DNA sequence: TGTGCCAGCAGCTTAGATACTTTTTATCCGCAGTACTTC. It codes for CASSLDTFYPQYF.

The chain is built from TRBV24-1 and TRBJ2-3; 16 nucleotides agree with TRBD2. CDR1 and CDR2 from the germline V gene are KGHDR and SFDVKD. J was trimmed by 2 bases and V by 3 bases; bases with no gene match: 4. There are 18 residues in the CDR3. The CDR3 loop reads CATSDAGLAGGSTDTQYF. For the CDR3, the DNA is TGTGCCACCAGTGATGCGGGACTAGCGGGAGGGTCCACAGATACGCAGTATTTT.

This clonotype turned up a few times. The chain recombines TRBV24-1 with TRBJ2-7; 7 nucleotides line up with TRBD2. Trimming took 2 bases from V and 3 from J; bases not matched to a gene: 3. The germline CDR1 and CDR2 sequences are KGHDR and SFDVKD. The CDR3 contains 14 residues. The CDR3 DNA reads as TGTGCCACCAGTGATTGGACTAGTGGCTACGAGCAGTACTTC. Its protein product is CATSDWTSGYEQYF.

V is TRBV7-9 and J is TRBJ2-5; TRBD2 aligns across 13 bases. The J segment lost 2 bases and the V segment lost 6 bases, leaving 6 bases of the junction unmatched. Germline-derived CDR1 and CDR2 are SEHNR and FQNEAQ (reference sequence). The CDR3 loop spans 16 amino acids. The CDR3 loop reads CASSTGLAGVQETQYF. The CDR3 DNA reads TGTGCCAGCAGTACCGGACTAGCGGGAGTTCAAGAGACCCAGTACTTC.

The chain carries TRBV3-1 and TRBJ2-7; the match to TRBD1 covers 9 bases. CDR3 length equals 16 residues. J was trimmed by 6 bases and V by 2 bases; bases with no gene match: 11. Per the germline V gene, CDR1 is LGHDT and CDR2 is YNNKEL (reference sequence). CDR3 DNA sequence: TGTGCCAGCAGCCAACCCCCGGGGACAGGGTTGATCGAGCAGTACTTC. It encodes CASSQPPGTGLIEQYF.

V gene TRBV5-1 combines with J gene TRBJ2-7; no reliable D call. Germline V lookup: CDR1 SGHRS, CDR2 YFSETQ. The CDR3 extends over 13 amino acids. Trimming cost V 0 bases and J 5 bases, with 9 bases left between them. The DNA for the CDR3 is TGCGCCAGCAGCTTGGCCTGGGCAGACGAGCAGTACTTC. Translation gives CASSLAWADEQYF.

V usage is TRBV5-6 and J usage is TRBJ1-4; D is unclear. The CDR3 runs 14 residues. Looked up from germline, CDR1 is SGHDT and CDR2 is YYEEEE. Trimming shortened V by 7 bases and J by 7 bases, and 17 bases separated the two germline ends. The CDR3 here is CASSSTLHLEKLFF. CDR3 nucleotide sequence: TGTGCCAGCTCCTCTACACTACACCTTGAAAAACTGTTTTTT.

This chain joins TRBV28 and TRBJ2-1; 10 positions agree with TRBD2. Germline CDR1 MDHEN, CDR2 SYDVKM. The CDR3 runs 15 residues. V was clipped by 4 bases and J by 8 bases; unmatched bases: 8. The CDR3: CASSYSLAGVHEQFF. CDR3 DNA sequence: TGTGCCAGCAGTTATAGTCTAGCGGGAGTCCATGAGCAGTTCTTC. Together with reference TRBV28 and TRBJ2-1, the CDR3 gives the full variable domain: DVKVTQSSRYLVKRTGEKVFLECVQDMDHENMFWYRQDPGLGLRLIYFSYDVKMKEKGDIPEGYSVSREKKERFSLILESASTNQTSMYLCASSYSLAGVHEQFFGPGTRLTVL.

CDR3 nucleotides: TGTGCCAGCAGCGCAACCACGGGGCGGGGAAACACCATATATTTT. Translated: CASSATTGRGNTIYF. The rearrangement uses TRBV7-9 and TRBJ1-3; possibly TRBD1 for D (5 bases). CDR1 and CDR2 (germline): SEHNR, FQNEAQ (reference sequence). The CDR3 runs 15 residues. V lost 5 bases, J lost 4 bases, and 15 bases lay in between.

V is TRBV25-1 and J is TRBJ2-2, with 7 bases that match TRBD1. The germline gives CDR1 MGHDK, CDR2 SYGVNS. V was pared by 2 bases and J by 5 bases, with 14 bases of the junction left unmatched. The CDR3 extends over 18 amino acids. The CDR3 spells CASSEGTLGTDSTGELFF. The CDR3, as DNA: TGTGCCAGCAGTGAAGGTACGCTTGGGACAGACTCAACCGGGGAGCTGTTTTTT.

Here the CDR3 reads CATRTSGTYEQYF. CDR3 sequence (DNA): TGTGCCACACGGACTAGCGGGACCTACGAGCAGTACTTC. This chain connects TRBV27 to TRBJ2-7, with 12 bases identical to TRBD2. The germline gives CDR1 MNHEY, CDR2 SMNVEV (reference sequence). V lost 10 bases to trimming and J lost 2 bases; unmatched junction nucleotides: 3. The CDR3 sequence is 13 residues long.

A few counts support this clonotype. J is TRBJ2-1 and V is TRBV9, with TRBD2 matching over 7 bases. The V gene end was trimmed by 0 bases and the J gene end by 9 bases; junction bases not matched to a gene: 15. Germline-derived CDR1 and CDR2 are SGDLS and YYNGEE. CDR3 length: 17 amino acids. CDR3 protein: CASSVERGGPRSGEQFF. The CDR3 DNA reads as TGTGCCAGCAGCGTAGAGAGGGGAGGGCCGCGTAGTGGTGAGCAGTTCTTC.

The chain links TRBV7-9 to TRBJ2-1, with unresolved D. CDR1 is SEHNR and CDR2 is FQNEAQ in the germline V gene (reference sequence). Trimming cost V 5 bases and J 6 bases, with 20 bases left between them. The CDR3 spans 16 residues. CDR3 loop: CASSLELGVAFNEQFF. CDR3 DNA sequence: TGTGCCAGCAGCCTCGAACTGGGTGTCGCTTTCAATGAGCAGTTCTTC.

Worth noting for this clonotype: The junction and the germline gene differ at one end; a read error may be behind it. The rearrangement links TRBV4-1 to TRBJ1-1, with D unclear. The CDR3 covers 15 residues. Germline V gene data show CDR1 as MGHRA and CDR2 as YSYEKL. In DNA form, the CDR3 reads TGCGCCAGCAGCGAAGAAGAGGGTCCGGGCACTGAAGCTTTCTTT. Translating gives CASSEEEGPGTEAFF.